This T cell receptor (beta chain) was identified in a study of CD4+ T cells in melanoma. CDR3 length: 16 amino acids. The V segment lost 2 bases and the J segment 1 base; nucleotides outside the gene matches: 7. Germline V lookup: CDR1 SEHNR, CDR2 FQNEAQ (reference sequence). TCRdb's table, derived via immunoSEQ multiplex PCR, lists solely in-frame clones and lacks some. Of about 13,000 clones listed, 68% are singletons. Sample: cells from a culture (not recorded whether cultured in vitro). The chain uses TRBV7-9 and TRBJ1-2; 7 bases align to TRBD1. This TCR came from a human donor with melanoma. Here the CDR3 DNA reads TGTGCCAGCAGCTTAATGGCAGGGGGGCTTAACTATGGCTACACCTTC. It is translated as CASSLMAGGLNYGYTF.